This TCR beta chain was profiled in a study of blood T cell repertoires in COVID-19. The overall study: From T cells, B-cell-depleted T cells, or PBMCs came the material, which was cDNA or gDNA.

In the original workflow: For nucleated cells, counts were estimated from reference gene primer amplification. The assay was immunoSEQ multiplex PCR, and TCRdb's table has in-frame clones only and misses some. That table is the source of V, J and clone size, and D and trimming were worked out from the DNA. The table shows roughly 200,000 clones, with roughly 81% occurring only once. Enrollment of patients from Seattle took place during active infection, with longitudinal follow-up. Between the trimmed V and J ends, which lost 2 bases and 6 bases, there was a span of 7 bases. Per germline, CDR1 SGHNT and CDR2 YENEEA. This CDR3 comprises 13 residues.

The sample was peripheral blood. The V call is TRBV11-3, the J call TRBJ2-2; no reliable D call. The TCR was taken from a woman aged 35 to 49 with COVID-19, enrolled during active disease. The CDR3 DNA sequence: TGTGCCAGCAGCTTATCCGGGTCCGGGGAGCTGTTTTTT. This codes for CASSLSGSGELFF. Filled out from reference TRBV11-3 and TRBJ2-2, the complete variable domain reads EAGVVQSPRYKIIEKKQPVAFWCNPISGHNTLYWYLQNLGQGPELLIRYENEEAVDDSQLPKDRFSAERLKGVDSTLKIQPAELGDSAVYLCASSLSGSGELFFGEGSRLTVL.